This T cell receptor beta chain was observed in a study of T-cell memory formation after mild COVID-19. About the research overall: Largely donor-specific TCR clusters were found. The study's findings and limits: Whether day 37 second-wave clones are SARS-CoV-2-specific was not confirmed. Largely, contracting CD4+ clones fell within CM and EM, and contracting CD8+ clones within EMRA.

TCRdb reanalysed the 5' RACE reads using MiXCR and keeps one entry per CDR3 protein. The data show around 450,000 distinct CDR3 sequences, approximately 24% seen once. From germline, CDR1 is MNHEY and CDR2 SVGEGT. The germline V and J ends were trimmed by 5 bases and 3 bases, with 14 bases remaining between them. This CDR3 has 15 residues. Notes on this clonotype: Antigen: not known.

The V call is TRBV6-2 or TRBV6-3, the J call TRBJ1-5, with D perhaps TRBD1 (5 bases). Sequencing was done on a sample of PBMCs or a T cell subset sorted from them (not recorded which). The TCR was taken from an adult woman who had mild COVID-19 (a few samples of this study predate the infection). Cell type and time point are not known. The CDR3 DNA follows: TGTGCCAGCAGTCCGGGACGGAATTACAATCAGCCCCAGCATTTT. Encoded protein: CASSPGRNYNQPQHF.